The rows below give T cell receptor beta chains drawn from one sample of a study of T cells in Graves' hyperthyroidism and ophthalmopathy. TCRdb recomputed calls from the multiplex PCR reads with MiXCR, one row per CDR3 protein. Here the sample spans hundreds of thousands of distinct CDR3 sequences, 45% being singletons. The specimen was peripheral blood or thyroid tissue (not recorded which). The receptors originated from an adult man with Graves' disease, either hyperthyroidism or ophthalmopathy (not recorded which). The CDR3 runs from the conserved cysteine through the conserved F or W. A D gene is named only where the DNA matches it firmly. Some rows mark clone size as missing; the rest say once, few, many or name a class of expanded clone.

abundance: -; v_gene: TRBV2; d_gene: -; j_gene: TRBJ1-1; CDR3nt: TGTGCCAGCAGTTACGAACAGCCGATGAACACTGAAGCTTTCTTT; CDR3aa: CASSYEQPMNTEAFF
abundance: many; v_gene: TRBV29-1; d_gene: -; j_gene: TRBJ2-2; CDR3nt: TGCAGCGTTGACCTCCCGTCGACAGACTCTGGGGAGCTGTTTTTT; CDR3aa: CSVDLPSTDSGELFF
abundance: -; v_gene: TRBV12-3/TRBV12-4; d_gene: -; j_gene: TRBJ1-1; CDR3nt: TGTGCCAGCAGTTTTGGCAGTCACACTGAAGCTTTCTTT; CDR3aa: CASSFGSHTEAFF
abundance: -; v_gene: TRBV11-2; d_gene: -; j_gene: TRBJ1-5; CDR3nt: TGTGCCAGCAGCTTAGGGTCGGGGGCACAGCCCCAGCATTTT; CDR3aa: CASSLGSGAQPQHF
abundance: -; v_gene: TRBV20-1; d_gene: -; j_gene: TRBJ1-5; CDR3nt: TGCAGTAGTATCCGGGCCCCGGGCATTCAGCCCCAGCATTTT; CDR3aa: CSSIRAPGIQPQHF
abundance: -; v_gene: TRBV2; d_gene: TRBD2; j_gene: TRBJ2-5; CDR3nt: TGTGCCAGCCGGGGGGGCCTTTATGAGACCCAGTACTTC; CDR3aa: CASRGGLYETQYF
abundance: -; v_gene: TRBV24-1; d_gene: -; j_gene: TRBJ2-2; CDR3nt: TGTGCCACCAGTAACCTGTACACCGGGGAGCTGTTTTTT; CDR3aa: CATSNLYTGELFF
abundance: many; v_gene: TRBV5-1; d_gene: -; j_gene: TRBJ1-2; CDR3nt: TGCGCCAGCGGCCCACCGGGCTACACCTTC; CDR3aa: CASGPPGYTF
abundance: few; v_gene: TRBV6-6; d_gene: TRBD1; j_gene: TRBJ1-2; CDR3nt: TGTGCCAGCAGTTTGGACAGGAATAACTATGGCTACACCTTC; CDR3aa: CASSLDRNNYGYTF
abundance: few; v_gene: TRBV11-3; d_gene: -; j_gene: TRBJ1-4; CDR3nt: TGTGCCAGCAGCCGAGGGAGTAATGAAAAACTGTTTTTT; CDR3aa: CASSRGSNEKLFF
abundance: many; v_gene: TRBV12-3/TRBV12-4; d_gene: -; j_gene: TRBJ1-4; CDR3nt: TGTGCCATCAGGGAGAGGGCTAATGAAAAACTGTTTTTT; CDR3aa: CAIRERANEKLFF
abundance: few; v_gene: TRBV7-9; d_gene: -; j_gene: TRBJ1-2; CDR3nt: TGTGCCAGCAGCCCCGATGACTTCGGCCGCATAGTTGCGGATGGCTACACCTTC; CDR3aa: CASSPDDFGRIVADGYTF
abundance: -; v_gene: TRBV29-1; d_gene: -; j_gene: TRBJ2-7; CDR3nt: TGCAGCGTTATTAGCGAAAACTCCTACGAGCAGTACTTC; CDR3aa: CSVISENSYEQYF
abundance: -; v_gene: TRBV29-1; d_gene: -; j_gene: TRBJ1-1; CDR3nt: TGCAGCGTTGGGGGCGCAGGCTTGAACACTGAAGCTTTCTTT; CDR3aa: CSVGGAGLNTEAFF
abundance: many; v_gene: TRBV25-1; d_gene: TRBD1; j_gene: TRBJ1-3; CDR3nt: TGTGCCAGCAGACCGACTAACAGGGGGCTAGAAAACACCATATATTTT; CDR3aa: CASRPTNRGLENTIYF
abundance: many; v_gene: TRBV7-2; d_gene: -; j_gene: TRBJ1-2; CDR3nt: TGTGCCAGCAGTCCACGGAGAGAAAACTATGGCTACACCTTC; CDR3aa: CASSPRRENYGYTF
abundance: once; v_gene: TRBV10-3; d_gene: -; j_gene: TRBJ1-2; CDR3nt: TGTGCCATCAGTATACAGGGATCCGGAAACACCTTC; CDR3aa: CAISIQGSGNTF
abundance: -; v_gene: TRBV14; d_gene: -; j_gene: TRBJ1-4; CDR3nt: TGTGCCAGCAGCCAAGATCCGGCCGGAAAACTGTTTTTT; CDR3aa: CASSQDPAGKLFF
abundance: many; v_gene: TRBV24-1; d_gene: -; j_gene: TRBJ1-1; CDR3nt: TGTGCCACCAGTGATCAAGACACTGAAGCTTTCTTT; CDR3aa: CATSDQDTEAFF
abundance: once; v_gene: TRBV2; d_gene: -; j_gene: TRBJ1-2; CDR3nt: TGTGCCAGCAGTTCCCGGGGCTCGCGTGGCTACACCTTC; CDR3aa: CASSSRGSRGYTF
abundance: -; v_gene: TRBV9; d_gene: TRBD1; j_gene: TRBJ1-4; CDR3nt: TGTGCCAGCAGCGTAGCGGGAGGGGGCCAGGAAAAACTGTTTTTT; CDR3aa: CASSVAGGGQEKLFF
abundance: -; v_gene: TRBV10-3; d_gene: -; j_gene: TRBJ2-7; CDR3nt: TGTGCCAGCAGTGAGTCAGGGGACCAGCAGTACTTC; CDR3aa: CASSESGDQQYF
abundance: -; v_gene: TRBV7-9; d_gene: -; j_gene: TRBJ2-2; CDR3nt: TGTGCCAGCAGCTTAGCCACCGGGGAGGTGTTTTTT; CDR3aa: CASSLATGEVFF
abundance: -; v_gene: TRBV20-1; d_gene: TRBD1; j_gene: TRBJ2-7; CDR3nt: TGCAGTGTTCGAGGACAGGGCGCCTACGGGCAGTACTTC; CDR3aa: CSVRGQGAYGQYF
abundance: many; v_gene: TRBV29-1; d_gene: -; j_gene: TRBJ1-1; CDR3nt: TGCAGCGTTGAAGGTGAATTGGGCACTGAAGCTTTCTTT; CDR3aa: CSVEGELGTEAFF
abundance: few; v_gene: TRBV12-3/TRBV12-4; d_gene: -; j_gene: TRBJ2-7; CDR3nt: TGTGCCAGCATACCCCCCAGGGGAGGAACCTACGAGCAGTACTTC; CDR3aa: CASIPPRGGTYEQYF
abundance: -; v_gene: TRBV25-1; d_gene: -; j_gene: TRBJ1-6; CDR3nt: TGCGCCAGCAGCCAAGGGTGGCAGGGTTCGTCCTATAATTCACCCCTCCACTTT; CDR3aa: CASSQGWQGSSYNSPLHF
abundance: -; v_gene: TRBV7-6; d_gene: -; j_gene: TRBJ2-5; CDR3nt: TGTGCCAGCAGCAACAGGCCTACATACTTC; CDR3aa: CASSNRPTYF
abundance: once; v_gene: TRBV20-1; d_gene: -; j_gene: TRBJ2-7; CDR3nt: TGCAGTGCCCGCCGCCCTACAGGGACTAACTCCTACGAGCAGTACTTC; CDR3aa: CSARRPTGTNSYEQYF
abundance: -; v_gene: TRBV7-2; d_gene: -; j_gene: TRBJ1-2; CDR3nt: TGTGCCAGCAGCTTAGTAGCTGGGGGTGTCGCTGGCTACACCTTC; CDR3aa: CASSLVAGGVAGYTF
abundance: few; v_gene: TRBV20-1; d_gene: TRBD1; j_gene: TRBJ2-7; CDR3nt: TGCAGTGCTAGGACCAGGGGACAGGGCTACGAGCAGTACTTC; CDR3aa: CSARTRGQGYEQYF
abundance: -; v_gene: TRBV10-3; d_gene: TRBD1; j_gene: TRBJ2-5; CDR3nt: TGTGCCATCAGCGAAGAACCGGGACAGCCGGAAGAGACCCAGTACTTC; CDR3aa: CAISEEPGQPEETQYF
abundance: -; v_gene: TRBV20-1; d_gene: -; j_gene: TRBJ1-1; CDR3nt: TGCAGTGCTAGACTAGCGGGAATCGGAACTGAAGCTTTCTTT; CDR3aa: CSARLAGIGTEAFF
abundance: -; v_gene: TRBV29-1; d_gene: -; j_gene: TRBJ1-4; CDR3nt: TGCAGCGTTCTACAGGGATATGAAAAACTGTTTTTT; CDR3aa: CSVLQGYEKLFF
abundance: few; v_gene: TRBV29-1; d_gene: TRBD2; j_gene: TRBJ2-6; CDR3nt: TGCAGCGTTGCCGACATCTATGGGGAGGGACCCTCTGGGGCCAACGTCCTGACTTTC; CDR3aa: CSVADIYGEGPSGANVLTF
abundance: -; v_gene: TRBV7-8; d_gene: -; j_gene: TRBJ2-2; CDR3nt: TGTGCCAGCAGAACCCCCTTTAGTGACGGGGAGCTGTTTTTT; CDR3aa: CASRTPFSDGELFF
abundance: few; v_gene: TRBV25-1; d_gene: TRBD2; j_gene: TRBJ2-3; CDR3nt: TGTGCCAGCAGAGGACTAGTCACAGATACGCAGTATTTT; CDR3aa: CASRGLVTDTQYF
abundance: many; v_gene: TRBV7-8; d_gene: -; j_gene: TRBJ2-7; CDR3nt: TGTGCCAGCAGCTTAGGTGAGGGGTCCTACGAGCAGTACTTC; CDR3aa: CASSLGEGSYEQYF
abundance: few; v_gene: TRBV28; d_gene: -; j_gene: TRBJ1-2; CDR3nt: TGTGCCAGCAGATTTTCGGATAACTATGGCTACACCTTC; CDR3aa: CASRFSDNYGYTF
abundance: many; v_gene: TRBV24-1; d_gene: -; j_gene: TRBJ2-5; CDR3nt: TGTGCCACCAGTGATTTGGCGGACCAAGAGACCCAGTACTTC; CDR3aa: CATSDLADQETQYF
abundance: few; v_gene: TRBV9; d_gene: -; j_gene: TRBJ1-1; CDR3nt: TGTGCCAGCAGCGTTGATCGGGCCTCGGACACTGAAGCTTTCTTT; CDR3aa: CASSVDRASDTEAFF
abundance: few; v_gene: TRBV19; d_gene: TRBD1; j_gene: TRBJ1-5; CDR3nt: TGTGCCAGTAGTATAATACAGGGGTATAGCAATCAGCCCCAGCATTTT; CDR3aa: CASSIIQGYSNQPQHF
abundance: -; v_gene: TRBV20-1; d_gene: -; j_gene: TRBJ1-4; CDR3nt: TGCAGTGCTCCCCCGGCGGGTGAAAAACTGTTTTTT; CDR3aa: CSAPPAGEKLFF
abundance: many; v_gene: TRBV7-9; d_gene: TRBD1; j_gene: TRBJ1-2; CDR3nt: TGTGCCAGCAGCCAAGGACAGGGCACCAACTATGGCTACACCTTC; CDR3aa: CASSQGQGTNYGYTF
abundance: -; v_gene: TRBV2; d_gene: -; j_gene: TRBJ1-6; CDR3nt: TGTGCCAGCAGTTTAAGCGTAAGGGGCTCACCCCTCCACTTT; CDR3aa: CASSLSVRGSPLHF
abundance: many; v_gene: TRBV19; d_gene: TRBD1; j_gene: TRBJ1-2; CDR3nt: TGTGCCAGTAGTATGGACAGGGGGTCGGCCATAGGCTACACCTTC; CDR3aa: CASSMDRGSAIGYTF
abundance: -; v_gene: TRBV5-1; d_gene: -; j_gene: TRBJ2-1; CDR3nt: TGCGCCAGCAGCGCCCGGGACGGGCACAATGAGCAGTTCTTC; CDR3aa: CASSARDGHNEQFF
abundance: many; v_gene: TRBV5-1; d_gene: -; j_gene: TRBJ1-1; CDR3nt: TGCGCCAGCAGCTTCCTTCCGAGAGGCGGCGTGAACACTGAAGCTTTCTTT; CDR3aa: CASSFLPRGGVNTEAFF
abundance: many; v_gene: TRBV10-2; d_gene: -; j_gene: TRBJ1-1; CDR3nt: TGCGCCAGCAGTGCTCTGTTAAGCATGAACACTGAAGCTTTCTTT; CDR3aa: CASSALLSMNTEAFF
abundance: many; v_gene: TRBV24-1; d_gene: -; j_gene: TRBJ1-6; CDR3nt: TGTGCCACCAGTGGGACAGCTAATTCACCCCTCCACTTT; CDR3aa: CATSGTANSPLHF
abundance: -; v_gene: TRBV9; d_gene: -; j_gene: TRBJ2-2; CDR3nt: TGTGCCAGCAGCGTAGAGCTTTTAAACACCGGGGAGCTGTTTTTT; CDR3aa: CASSVELLNTGELFF
abundance: -; v_gene: TRBV7-9; d_gene: TRBD1; j_gene: TRBJ1-1; CDR3nt: TGTGCCAGCAGCCCAACCGGGACAGGGAACACTGAAGCTTTCTTT; CDR3aa: CASSPTGTGNTEAFF
abundance: many; v_gene: TRBV24-1; d_gene: TRBD1; j_gene: TRBJ1-2; CDR3nt: TGTGCCACCAGTGACCCCGCAGGGGGCGACTATGGCTACACCTTC; CDR3aa: CATSDPAGGDYGYTF